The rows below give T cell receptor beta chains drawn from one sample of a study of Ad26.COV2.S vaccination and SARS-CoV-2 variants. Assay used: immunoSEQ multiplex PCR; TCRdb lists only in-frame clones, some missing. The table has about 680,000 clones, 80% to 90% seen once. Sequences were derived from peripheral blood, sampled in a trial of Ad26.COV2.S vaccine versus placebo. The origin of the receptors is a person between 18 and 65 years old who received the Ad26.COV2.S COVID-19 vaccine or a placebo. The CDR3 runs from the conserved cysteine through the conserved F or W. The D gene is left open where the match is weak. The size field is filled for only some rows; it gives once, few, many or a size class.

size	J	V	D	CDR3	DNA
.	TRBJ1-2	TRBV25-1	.	CASSPHRSDGHGYTF	TGTGCCAGCAGCCCCCATCGAAGTGACGGGCATGGCTACACCTTC
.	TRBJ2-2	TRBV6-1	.	CASSELGGSNTGELFF	TGTGCCAGCAGTGAACTGGGGGGATCAAACACCGGGGAGCTGTTTTTT
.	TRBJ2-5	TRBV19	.	CASSSRPETQYF	TGTGCCAGTAGTTCGCGCCCGGAGACCCAGTACTTC
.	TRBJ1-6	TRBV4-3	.	CASSQDPGDGNSPLHF	TGCGCCAGCAGCCAAGATCCAGGGGACGGCAATTCACCCCTCCACTTT
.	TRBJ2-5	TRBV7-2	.	CASSLVLGRQTQYF	TGTGCCAGCAGCTTAGTCCTGGGGCGGCAGACCCAGTACTTC
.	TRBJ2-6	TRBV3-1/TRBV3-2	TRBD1	CASSQDRLSGANVLTF	TGTGCCAGCAGCCAGGACAGGTTATCGGGGGCCAACGTCCTGACTTTC
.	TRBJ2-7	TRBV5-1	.	CASSTTDSYEQYF	TGCGCCAGCAGCACGACGGACTCCTACGAGCAGTACTTC
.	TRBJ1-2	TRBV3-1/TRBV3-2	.	CASSATLSRGYTF	TGTGCCAGCAGCGCCACTCTCTCTAGGGGCTACACCTTC
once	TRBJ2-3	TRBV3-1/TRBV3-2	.	CASSPRGSGTDTQYF	TGTGCCAGCAGCCCTCGAGGGTCGGGCACAGATACGCAGTATTTT
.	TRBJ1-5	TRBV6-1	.	CASSEARGYNQPQHF	TGTGCCAGCAGTGAAGCTCGAGGGTACAATCAGCCCCAGCATTTT
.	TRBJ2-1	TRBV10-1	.	CASSLRQVSYNEQFF	TGCGCCAGCAGCCTTAGACAGGTCTCCTACAATGAGCAGTTCTTC
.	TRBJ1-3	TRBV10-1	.	CASSVDASGNTIYF	TGCGCCAGCAGTGTGGATGCCTCTGGAAACACCATATATTTT
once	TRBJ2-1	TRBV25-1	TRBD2	CASSGYPTSGSDNEQFF	TGTGCCAGCAGTGGATACCCGACTAGCGGGAGTGACAATGAGCAGTTCTTC
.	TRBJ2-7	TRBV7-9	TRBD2	CASSLGAGGSLYF	TGTGCCAGCAGCCTAGGGGCGGGAGGAAGTCTGTACTTC
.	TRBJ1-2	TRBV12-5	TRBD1	CASGHRDSLVYTF	TGTGCTAGTGGTCACCGGGACAGTCTTGTCTACACCTTC
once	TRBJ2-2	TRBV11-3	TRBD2	CASSSSGSTGELFF	TGTGCCAGCAGCTCAAGCGGGAGTACCGGGGAGCTGTTTTTT
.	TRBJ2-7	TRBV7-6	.	CASSSPGAHYEQYF	TGTGCCAGCAGCTCACCCGGGGCACACTACGAGCAGTACTTC
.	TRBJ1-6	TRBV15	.	CATSGQSYNSPLHF	TGTGCCACCAGCGGACAGTCCTATAATTCACCCCTCCACTTT
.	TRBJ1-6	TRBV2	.	CASSEQGFGNSPLHF	TGTGCCAGCAGTGAACAGGGTTTCGGGAATTCACCCCTCCACTTT
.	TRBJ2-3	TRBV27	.	CASSLERGGTDTQYF	TGTGCCAGCAGTCTAGAAAGGGGAGGCACAGATACGCAGTATTTT
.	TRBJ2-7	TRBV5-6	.	CASSRPGANEQYF	TGTGCCAGCAGCCGCCCAGGGGCCAACGAGCAGTACTTC
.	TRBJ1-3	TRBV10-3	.	CAISEGTSGNTIYF	TGTGCCATCAGTGAGGGGACCTCTGGAAACACCATATATTTT
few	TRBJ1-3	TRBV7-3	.	CASSPGGNTIYF	TGTGCCAGCAGCCCAGGGGGAAACACCATATATTTT
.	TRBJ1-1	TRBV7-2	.	CASSLSRTGMNTEAFF	TGTGCCAGCAGCTTAAGTCGAACAGGGATGAACACTGAAGCTTTCTTT
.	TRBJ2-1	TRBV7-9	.	CASSPELEGVNEQFF	TGTGCCAGCAGCCCTGAATTGGAGGGGGTGAACGAGCAGTTCTTC
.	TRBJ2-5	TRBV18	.	CASSRGTQETQYF	TGTGCCAGCTCACGGGGGACCCAAGAGACCCAGTACTTC
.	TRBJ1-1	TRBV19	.	CASGWPRAFF	TGTGCCAGCGGGTGGCCGCGAGCTTTCTTT